This TCR beta chain was recovered during a study of blood T cell repertoires in COVID-19. This table comes from immunoSEQ multiplex PCR, and its TCRdb copy is limited to in-frame clones, with some not included. The data contain roughly 150,000 clones, around 80% of them singletons. The specimen sequenced was PBMCs or T cells enriched from blood (not recorded which). The clonotype was recovered from a man in his 70s who had been exposed to COVID-19.

CDR3 residues: CASSLYLAGVNTEAFF. CDR3 bases: TGTGCCAGCAGCCTTTACCTGGCGGGAGTGAACACTGAAGCTTTCTTT. The chain combines TRBV4-2 with TRBJ1-1, with no clear D. Germline CDR1 reads LGHNA; CDR2 reads YNFKEQ. The CDR3 contains 16 residues. With 4 bases removed from V and 0 bases from J, the gap between germline ends came to 15 bases.